The 14 T cell receptor beta chains in this list originate from one sample, sequenced in a study of blood T cells in healthy people across ages. The second PCR ran about 6 to 12 cycles with a sample-barcoded 5' primer and J-beta primers. Using its own MiXCR run on the 5' RACE reads, TCRdb lists one record per CDR3 protein. In the table there are 890,000 or so distinct CDR3 sequences, around 62% of which are singletons. Sequenced material: blood. The receptors were gathered from a man aged 25 to 45 in good health.

This rearrangement joins TRBV10-3 to TRBJ2-7; D gene uncertain. The length of the CDR3 is 15 residues. Germline V gene lookup returns CDR1 ENHRY and CDR2 SYGVKD. Deletions cut 7 bases from V and 4 bases from J, with 20 bases between. CDR3 sequence: CAITLDNSASYEQYF. CDR3 nucleotide sequence: TGTGCCATCACCCTAGACAATTCGGCGAGTTACGAGCAGTACTTC.

The V call is TRBV7-9, the J call TRBJ2-7; maybe TRBD1 (6 bases). This CDR3 region has 16 residues. Germline CDR1 SEHNR, CDR2 FQNEAQ (reference sequence). Trimming pared 0 bases from V and 0 bases from J, leaving 12 bases between. The DNA of the CDR3 is TGTGCCAGCAGCTTAGCCGTGACAGGACCCTCCTACGAGCAGTACTTC. Its protein is CASSLAVTGPSYEQYF.

Concerning this clonotype: At one boundary the junction diverges from the germline segment, which might be a read error. The V gene is TRBV3-1, the J gene TRBJ1-1; a weak D match, TRBD1 (5 bases). Germline loops: CDR1 LGHDT, CDR2 YNNKEL (reference sequence). This CDR3 comprises 13 residues. CDR3: CASSPVPGTEVFF. The CDR3 bases are TGTGCCAGCAGCCCCGTTCCGGGGACTGAAGTTTTCTTT.

The rearrangement uses TRBV28 and TRBJ2-7; 7 bases fit TRBD1. Losses at the gene ends were 6 bases for V and 2 bases for J; bases not matched to a gene: 13. The germline V gene encodes CDR1 MDHEN and CDR2 SYDVKM. The CDR3 length is 16 residues. The CDR3 region has the DNA TGTGCCAGCAGCACCTCCGACAGGGTAATCCCCTACGAGCAGTACTTC. It yields the protein CASSTSDRVIPYEQYF.

This chain links TRBV6-2 or TRBV6-3 with TRBJ2-5; 8 nucleotides line up with TRBD1. The J segment lost 1 base and the V segment lost 6 bases, leaving 4 bases of the junction unmatched. There are 14 residues in the CDR3. Germline values: CDR1 MNHEY, CDR2 SVGEGT. CDR3 residues: CASRGDRLQETQYF. The CDR3 nucleotides are TGTGCCAGCAGAGGGGACAGGCTCCAAGAGACCCAGTACTTC.

The chain links TRBV12-3 or TRBV12-4 to TRBJ2-7, with D hard to call. The V and J ends lost 3 bases and 1 base respectively, with 10 bases between them. The CDR3 is made up of 14 amino acids. The CDR3 DNA reads TGTGCCAGCAGTTTTTACTTCTCTTCCTACGAGCAGTACTTC. It yields the protein CASSFYFSSYEQYF.

This clonotype has only one observation. The chain links TRBV20-1 to TRBJ2-3; 8 bases agree with TRBD2. Trimming cost V 6 bases and J 7 bases; bases outside gene matches: 15. Germline values: CDR1 DFQATT, CDR2 SNEGSKA (reference sequence). This CDR3 region has 15 residues. In DNA, the CDR3 is TGCAGTGCCTCGCCACTAGCGGACCCGGGGAATACGCAGTATTTT. Protein sequence: CSASPLADPGNTQYF.

J is TRBJ2-1 and V is TRBV3-1, with no clear D. CDR1 is LGHDT, CDR2 YNNKEL, per germline (reference sequence). Trimming took 4 bases from V and 8 from J, leaving 15 bases between them. The CDR3 totals 14 residues. CDR3 region: CASSPPRRLDEQFF. CDR3 DNA: TGTGCCAGCAGCCCTCCCCGTAGGCTCGATGAGCAGTTCTTC.

The V call is TRBV28, the J call TRBJ2-1; either TRBD1 or TRBD2 may supply D (6 bases each). Germline loops: CDR1 MDHEN, CDR2 SYDVKM. V dropped 8 bases and J dropped 9 bases, with 14 bases sitting between them. CDR3 length equals 12 residues. CDR3 coding DNA: TGTGCCAGCGCCACCGGGGGCCTTGAGCAGTTCTTC. Its protein product is CASATGGLEQFF.

The chain uses TRBV7-2 and TRBJ2-3; TRBD2 matches 9 bases. J gave up 5 bases and V 3 bases, and 9 bases lay outside the gene matches. The CDR3 spans 16 residues. The germline V gene has CDR1 SGHTA and CDR2 FQGNSA. The CDR3 nucleotides are TGTGCCAGCAGCTTCCTGGGCGGGGGGGCTGGAGATACGCAGTATTTT. Its translation: CASSFLGGGAGDTQYF.

V is TRBV7-9 and J is TRBJ2-7; D unresolved. The CDR3 is 14 residues long. V was trimmed by 0 bases and J by 5 bases, leaving 11 bases between them. Germline V gives CDR1 SEHNR, CDR2 FQNEAQ (reference sequence). CDR3 sequence: CASSLAGVGHEQYF. The CDR3 bases are TGTGCCAGCAGCTTAGCGGGTGTCGGTCACGAGCAGTACTTC.

The V gene is TRBV4-2, the J gene TRBJ1-5; unclear D gene. CDR1 and CDR2 from the germline V gene are LGHNA and YNFKEQ. V lost 0 bases and J lost 3, with 9 bases in between. There are 15 residues in the CDR3. In nucleotides, the CDR3 is TGTGCCAGCAGCCAAGAAGGTCAGTTCAATCAGCCCCAGCATTTT. Protein sequence: CASSQEGQFNQPQHF.

The CDR3 loop is CSVVRGRRTEAFF. The CDR3 coding sequence is TGCAGCGTTGTAAGGGGGAGGCGGACTGAAGCTTTCTTT. V and J are TRBV29-1 and TRBJ1-1; TRBD1 might be the D (6 bases). Germline-derived CDR1 and CDR2 are SQVTM and ANQGSEA. There are 13 residues in the CDR3. Trimming removed 4 bases from V and 5 bases from J, with 14 bases in between.

The chain joins TRBV13 to TRBJ2-4; TRBD2 is a possible D gene (5 bases). Germline CDR1 and CDR2: PRHDT and FYEKMQ (reference sequence). This CDR3 region has 17 residues. Trimming pared 3 bases from V and 0 bases from J, leaving 15 bases between. CDR3 in amino acids: CASSFLEDALAKNIQYF. As DNA, the CDR3 is TGTGCCAGCAGCTTCTTGGAGGACGCCCTAGCCAAAAACATTCAGTACTTC.